The T cell receptor beta chain described here comes from a study of T-cell reconstitution after alpha-beta-depleted transplantation in children. General study points: Reported findings indicate that, about two months after transplant, alpha-beta T cells came from several hundred expanded clones, which were derived from non-depleted graft cells. At day 60, the high TCRbeta diversity found in some patients originated from recipient T cells and thymic progenitors that had survived.

At least ten counts were recorded for this clonotype. The antigen remains unidentified. Unique molecular identifiers were used in preparing the TCRbeta library. One entry per CDR3 protein results from TCRdb running MiXCR on the PCR reads. The table records fewer than 550,000 distinct CDR3 sequences, about 10% of them present only once. In germline, CDR1 is LNHDA, CDR2 SQIVND (reference sequence). After removal of 6 bases from V and 3 bases from J, the junction contained 5 bases not matched to a gene. The CDR3 extends over 15 amino acids. This material consisted of PBMCs, taken before TCRalphabeta/CD19-depleted stem cell transplant. The sequence derives from a child aged 2-9 years with inherited bone marrow failure, due to receive a stem cell transplant. V usage is TRBV19 and J usage is TRBJ2-7, with 13 nucleotides matching TRBD2. CDR3 coding DNA: TGTGCCAGTAGAAAAGGACTAGCGGGAGTCTACGAGCAGTACTTC. It yields the protein CASRKGLAGVYEQYF.